A single sample gave rise to the 20 T cell receptor beta chains below, sequenced in a study of vaccination effects on CD4 cells after COVID-19. The culture ran for 10 days before CD4+ T cells were isolated. Participants got two doses of BNT162b2 or mRNA-1273 vaccine. Data came from immunoSEQ multiplex PCR; TCRdb stores just in-frame clones and leaves some out. The table shows approximately 70,000 clones, with nearly 75% occurring only once. These receptors are not linked to any known antigen. Sequencing used CD4+ T cells from PBMCs cultured without peptide, obtained after COVID-19 vaccination. These receptors were taken from a human donor who received a COVID-19 vaccine.

A few counts support this clone. The rearrangement uses TRBV19 and TRBJ1-2; 7 bases are shared with TRBD1. CDR3 length: 13 residues. Trimming removed 2 bases from V and 4 bases from J; junction bases left unmatched: 1. Germline V lookup: CDR1 LNHDA, CDR2 SQIVND (reference sequence). The CDR3 DNA reads as TGTGCCAGTAGTATAAGGGACAGCTATGGCTACACCTTC. Translation: CASSIRDSYGYTF.

The V gene is TRBV24-1, the J gene TRBJ2-5, with D perhaps given as TRBD1 or TRBD2 (6 bases each). Germline CDR1 and CDR2: KGHDR and SFDVKD. This CDR3 has 17 amino acids. V was trimmed by 2 bases and J by 4 bases, leaving 19 bases between them. The CDR3 here is CATSDWGAGVDPETQYF. For the CDR3, the DNA is TGTGCCACCAGTGATTGGGGGGCAGGGGTTGATCCAGAGACCCAGTACTTC.

V gene TRBV18 combines with J gene TRBJ1-1, with 10 bases lining up with TRBD1. CDR3 size: 13 residues. V lost 6 bases, J lost 5 bases, and 3 bases stayed unmatched. Per germline, CDR1 KGHSH and CDR2 LQKENI. The CDR3 nucleotides are TGTGCCAGCTCTCCGGACAGGGGGACTGAAGCTTTCTTT. This sequence encodes CASSPDRGTEAFF.

The chain couples TRBV6-2 or TRBV6-3 to TRBJ2-3; D is uncertain. V lost 0 bases and J lost 2, with 9 bases in between. The CDR3 contains 15 residues. In germline, CDR1 is MNHEY, CDR2 SVGEGT. The CDR3 loop reads CASSYSADNTDTQYF. CDR3 sequence (DNA): TGTGCCAGCAGTTACTCGGCGGATAACACAGATACGCAGTATTTT.

This clone was seen just once. The chain joins TRBV19 to TRBJ1-5; TRBD1 aligns across 10 bases. CDR3 length equals 18 residues. Per the germline V gene, CDR1 is LNHDA and CDR2 is SQIVND (reference sequence). V gave up 5 bases and J gave up 0 bases; unmatched junction bases: 10. The CDR3 is CASSVPGQGYYSNQPQHF. Written as DNA, the CDR3 is TGTGCCAGTAGTGTTCCGGGACAGGGGTACTATAGCAATCAGCCCCAGCATTTT.

The chain joins TRBV6-5 to TRBJ2-7, with a weak D call TRBD1 (6 bases). This CDR3 contains 12 residues. Germline-derived CDR1 and CDR2 are MNHEY and SVGAGI. Trimming stripped 5 bases from V and 5 bases from J, with 10 bases between. The CDR3 bases are TGTGCCAGCAGTCCTACAGGGCACGAGCAGTACGTC. Protein: CASSPTGHEQYV.

The chain employs TRBV16 and TRBJ2-7; a possible D gene is TRBD1 (5 bases). Germline V lookup: CDR1 KGHSY, CDR2 FQNENV. V lost 4 bases and J lost 6, with 13 bases in between. This CDR3 region has 13 residues. The CDR3 here is CASSRFPGFEQYV. The CDR3 DNA follows: TGTGCCAGCAGCCGTTTCCCAGGGTTCGAGCAGTACGTC.

The chain employs TRBV5-1 and TRBJ1-4; D not certain. This CDR3 has 15 amino acids. CDR1 is SGHRS and CDR2 is YFSETQ in the germline V gene. V was shortened by 0 bases and J by 8 bases, with 14 bases between the two germline ends. As DNA, the CDR3 is TGCGCCAGCAGCTTGGAGGGTCAGTCCGGAGAAAAACTGTTTTTT. Protein: CASSLEGQSGEKLFF.

V and J are TRBV2 and TRBJ1-1, with D maybe TRBD1 (6 bases). CDR1 and CDR2 from the germline V gene are SNHLY and FYNNEI. V lost 10 bases and J 0 bases, leaving 12 bases between the germline ends. The CDR3 is 13 amino acids. The chain's CDR3 is CAKPGVMNTEAFF. In DNA, the CDR3 is TGTGCCAAGCCAGGGGTGATGAACACTGAAGCTTTCTTT. The full variable domain, rest sourced from reference TRBV2 and TRBJ1-1, is EPEVTQTPSHQVTQMGQEVILRCVPISNHLYFYWYRQILGQKVEFLVSFYNNEISEKSEIFDDQFSVERPDGSNFTLKIRSTKLEDSAMYFCAKPGVMNTEAFFGQGTRLTVV.

The chain uses TRBV7-9 and TRBJ1-5, with D uncertain. Per germline, CDR1 SEHNR and CDR2 FQNEAQ (reference sequence). This CDR3 spans 13 amino acids. The V and J ends lost 2 bases and 7 bases respectively, with 9 bases between them. CDR3 in amino acids: CASSLSREQPQHF. The CDR3 bases are TGTGCCAGCAGCTTATCGCGGGAGCAGCCCCAGCATTTT.

The gene calls are TRBV3-1 (or the pseudogene TRBV3-2) and TRBJ2-3, with D possibly matching TRBD2 (5 bases). CDR3 size: 16 residues. Trimming stripped 0 bases from V and 3 bases from J, with 13 bases between. Germline-derived CDR1 and CDR2 are LGHDT and YNNKEL (reference sequence). The CDR3 here is CASSQDAGRRTDTQYF. Here the CDR3 DNA reads TGTGCCAGCAGCCAAGATGCGGGCCGAAGAACAGATACGCAGTATTTT.

The chain couples TRBV30 to TRBJ1-6; the D is unclear. CDR1 and CDR2 from the germline V gene are GTSNPN and SVGIG (reference sequence). The CDR3 sequence is 13 residues long. V dropped 1 base and J dropped 4 bases, with 5 bases sitting between them. The CDR3 nucleotides are TGTGCCTGGAGTGCGACTTATAATTCACCCCTCCACTTT. Protein product: CAWSATYNSPLHF. Looking up the rest from reference TRBV30 and TRBJ1-6 gives the full variable domain: SQTIHQWPATLVQPVGSPLSLECTVEGTSNPNLYWYRQAAGRGLQLLFYSVGIGQISSEVPQNLSASRPQDRQFILSSKKLLLSDSGFYLCAWSATYNSPLHFGNGTRLTVT.

V is TRBV24-1 and J is TRBJ2-3; 8 nucleotides agree with TRBD1. The V segment lost 2 bases and the J segment 5 bases; nucleotides outside the gene matches: 5. The CDR3 runs 15 residues. Germline CDR1 and CDR2: KGHDR and SFDVKD. CDR3 in amino acids: CATSDSRTGLDTQYF. For the CDR3, the DNA is TGTGCCACCAGTGATTCTCGGACAGGGCTAGATACGCAGTATTTT.

This clone has only one observation. The chain couples TRBV4-1 to TRBJ2-1; 10 bases match TRBD2. The CDR3 has 15 residues. Germline V gene sequence: CDR1 MGHRA, CDR2 YSYEKL. V was pared by 1 base and J by 7 bases, with 4 bases of the junction left unmatched. The CDR3 is CASSQVLAGENEQFF. For the CDR3, the DNA is TGCGCCAGCAGCCAAGTCCTAGCGGGGGAAAATGAGCAGTTCTTC.

This chain links TRBV28 with TRBJ1-2, with 7 bases matching TRBD1. The CDR3 loop spans 14 amino acids. J gave up 6 bases and V 2 bases, and 6 bases lay outside the gene matches. Germline V gives CDR1 MDHEN, CDR2 SYDVKM. The CDR3 DNA reads as TGTGCCAGCAGTTTAGAGAGGGGGCAAAATGGCTACACCTTC. Its translation is CASSLERGQNGYTF.

This clone is a singleton in its sample. The CDR3, as DNA: TGTGCCAGCAGTCGTAATAGCGGGGTGAAGACCCAGTACTTC. It translates to CASSRNSGVKTQYF. The chain links TRBV27 to TRBJ2-5; TRBD2 agrees at 8 bases. The CDR3 extends over 14 amino acids. Trimming removed 5 bases from V and 6 bases from J; junction bases left unmatched: 8. Germline V gene data show CDR1 as MNHEY and CDR2 as SMNVEV (reference sequence).

The chain links TRBV2 to TRBJ1-6; D gene ambiguous. The CDR3 has 16 amino acids. The V and J ends lost 6 bases and 0 bases respectively, with 12 bases between them. Germline V gives CDR1 SNHLY, CDR2 FYNNEI. This CDR3 is CASRGRSYSYNSPLHF. CDR3 DNA sequence: TGTGCCAGCAGGGGTCGCTCCTACTCCTATAATTCACCCCTCCACTTT. Variable domain in full (rest from reference TRBV2 and TRBJ1-6): EPEVTQTPSHQVTQMGQEVILRCVPISNHLYFYWYRQILGQKVEFLVSFYNNEISEKSEIFDDQFSVERPDGSNFTLKIRSTKLEDSAMYFCASRGRSYSYNSPLHFGNGTRLTVT.

This clone was seen just once. This chain connects TRBV18 to TRBJ2-6; perhaps D is TRBD1 or TRBD2 (5 bases each). Germline values: CDR1 KGHSH, CDR2 LQKENI. V lost 1 base and J 2 bases, leaving 15 bases between the germline ends. The CDR3 loop spans 18 amino acids. The CDR3 sequence: CASSPRGIGLAGANVLTF. CDR3 coding DNA: TGTGCCAGCTCACCACGGGGGATCGGTCTGGCTGGGGCCAACGTCCTGACTTTC.

This clone was seen more than once but under ten times. V and J are TRBV6-5 and TRBJ1-1; D not resolved. The CDR3 has 15 amino acids. Trimming took off 7 bases at V and 6 bases at J, with 21 bases between the two ends. CDR1 is MNHEY, CDR2 SVGAGI, per germline. This CDR3 reads CASNLGGSNRAEAFF. The CDR3 DNA is TGTGCCAGCAACTTGGGCGGGTCCAATAGGGCTGAAGCTTTCTTT.

The chain uses TRBV5-1 and TRBJ2-7, with TRBD2 matching 8 bases. With V trimmed by 0 bases and J by 3 bases, 5 bases remained unmatched. The germline CDR1 and CDR2 sequences are SGHRS and YFSETQ. The length of the CDR3 is 15 residues. CDR3: CASSLASGPYYEQYV. Written as DNA, the CDR3 is TGCGCCAGCAGCTTGGCTAGCGGGCCTTACTACGAGCAGTACGTC.